These 14 T cell receptor beta chains share one sample of origin, sequenced in a study of CD8 T cells in ankylosing spondylitis. TCRdb fed the 5' RACE reads into MiXCR, producing one record per CDR3 protein. In the table there are about 220,000 distinct CDR3 sequences, around 17% of which are singletons. Regarding the study as a whole: Ankylosing spondylitis blood appeared to be characterized by a TCR beta motif of roughly eight highly homologous variants.

The antigens for these receptors are not known. The sample comprised blood, either unsorted or a sorted T cell fraction (not recorded which). These receptors were obtained from a male donor with ankylosing spondylitis.

This clonotype was observed a few times. This chain connects TRBV3-1 to TRBJ2-1; TRBD2 matches at 10 bases. The CDR3 is 15 amino acids. Germline values: CDR1 LGHDT, CDR2 YNNKEL (reference sequence). V gave up 6 bases and J gave up 4 bases; unmatched junction bases: 6. The DNA of the CDR3 is TGTGCCAGCAGAGATGGACTAGCGGATTACAATGAGCAGTTCTTC. This sequence encodes CASRDGLADYNEQFF.

There are a few counts of this clonotype. The V call is TRBV7-8, the J call TRBJ2-5; a possible D gene is TRBD2 (5 bases). Trimming pared 1 base from V and 3 bases from J, leaving 9 bases between. Germline V gene lookup returns CDR1 SGHVS and CDR2 FQNEAQ. The CDR3 is 14 residues long. The CDR3 loop reads CASSLVGVKETQYF. Here the CDR3 DNA reads TGTGCCAGCAGCTTAGTCGGGGTTAAAGAGACCCAGTACTTC.

This clonotype was seen more than once but under ten times. The rearrangement uses TRBV12-3 or TRBV12-4 and TRBJ2-3; weak D call: TRBD2 (5 bases). V gave up 7 bases and J gave up 6 bases, with 17 bases separating them. The CDR3 has 14 amino acids. CDR3 nucleotides: TGTGCCAGCACTTTGGGAAGGCCGGGGGATACGCAGTATTTT. Translated, it gives CASTLGRPGDTQYF.

This clonotype showed up just a few times. CDR3 DNA sequence: TGTGCCAGCAGTAACGGGGGGCCAGCAGATACGCAGTATTTT. Encoded protein: CASSNGGPADTQYF. The V gene is TRBV6-4, the J gene TRBJ2-3, with D possibly matching TRBD2 (7 bases). This CDR3 region has 14 residues. Trimming left V 5 bases short and J 4 bases short, with 13 bases between. Looked up from germline, CDR1 is MRHNA and CDR2 is SNTAGT.

The chain has TRBV4-1 and TRBJ2-1, with 9 bases identical to TRBD2. From germline, CDR1 is MGHRA and CDR2 YSYEKL. CDR3 length equals 15 residues. J was trimmed by 8 bases and V by 1 base; bases with no gene match: 6. CDR3 amino acids: CASSQVAGAWDEQFF. The CDR3 DNA is TGCGCCAGCAGCCAAGTAGCGGGAGCCTGGGATGAGCAGTTCTTC.

Only a few counts were recorded for this clonotype. The chain uses TRBV7-9 and TRBJ2-1, with D possibly being TRBD1 (5 bases). Trimming removed 3 bases from V and 8 bases from J, with 23 bases in between. The CDR3 loop spans 17 amino acids. The germline V gene has CDR1 SEHNR and CDR2 FQNEAQ (reference sequence). The CDR3 loop is CASSLIAQGLVHDEQFF. The DNA for the CDR3 is TGTGCCAGCAGCTTGATTGCTCAGGGTCTGGTTCATGATGAGCAGTTCTTC.

This sequence joins TRBV20-1 and TRBJ2-2, with 9 bases matching TRBD1. This CDR3 is built from 14 residues. The germline CDR1 and CDR2 sequences are DFQATT and SNEGSKA (reference sequence). The junction had 2 bases not matched to a gene; V was cut back by 3 bases and J by 3 bases. As DNA, the CDR3 is TGCAGTGCTAGTAGGACAGGGGACACCGGGGAGCTGTTTTTT. Protein sequence: CSASRTGDTGELFF.

The chain couples TRBV20-1 to TRBJ2-1, with D perhaps matching TRBD1 (6 bases). CDR3 length equals 18 residues. Looked up from germline, CDR1 is DFQATT and CDR2 is SNEGSKA (reference sequence). V was clipped by 4 bases and J by 1 base, with 23 bases between them. The CDR3 region is CSAMGDRKGFGSYNEQFF. DNA for the CDR3: TGCAGTGCTATGGGCGACAGGAAAGGATTCGGATCCTACAATGAGCAGTTCTTC.

The sample holds a few counts of this clonotype. The genes are TRBV6-2 or TRBV6-3 and TRBJ2-1, with D tentatively TRBD1 (5 bases). Deletions cut 9 bases from V and 3 bases from J, with 12 bases between. Germline-derived CDR1 and CDR2 are MNHEY and SVGEGT. The CDR3 spans 13 residues. CDR3: CASTTDHYNEQFF. The CDR3 nucleotides read TGTGCCAGTACGACAGACCACTACAATGAGCAGTTCTTC.

The V and J genes are TRBV12-3 or TRBV12-4 and TRBJ1-2, with D perhaps matching TRBD1 (6 bases). This CDR3 has 16 residues. The V end was cut by 3 bases, the J end by 5 bases, with 19 bases between. The CDR3 spells CASSFLMGAEEYGYTF. CDR3 DNA sequence: TGTGCCAGCAGTTTCTTAATGGGGGCGGAGGAGTATGGCTACACCTTC.

This clonotype was counted at least ten times. The chain is built from TRBV20-1 and TRBJ2-1, with D possibly matching TRBD2 (6 bases). Looked up from germline, CDR1 is DFQATT and CDR2 is SNEGSKA (reference sequence). This CDR3 has 13 residues. V lost 7 bases, J lost 2 bases, and 12 bases lay in between. The CDR3: CSVAASTYNEQFF. The CDR3 DNA reads as TGCAGTGTAGCGGCCTCCACCTACAATGAGCAGTTCTTC.

This chain uses TRBV7-2 with TRBJ2-1; 8 bases are a match to TRBD2. V lost 1 base and J lost 7; bases outside the gene matches: 9. The CDR3 is 16 residues long. Germline V gene lookup returns CDR1 SGHTA and CDR2 FQGNSA. CDR3: CASSLGLAMTGNEQFF. The CDR3, as DNA: TGTGCCAGCAGCTTAGGACTAGCGATGACGGGAAATGAGCAGTTCTTC. The full variable domain, with the rest looked up from reference TRBV7-2 and TRBJ2-1, is GAGVSQSPSNKVTEKGKDVELRCDPISGHTALYWYRQSLGQGLEFLIYFQGNSAPDKSGLPSDRFSAERTGGSVSTLTIQRTQQEDSAVYLCASSLGLAMTGNEQFFGPGTRLTVL.

This clonotype was counted only a few times. The chain has TRBV7-9 and TRBJ2-7, with unresolved D. Germline V gives CDR1 SEHNR, CDR2 FQNEAQ (reference sequence). V dropped 3 bases and J dropped 2 bases, with 8 bases sitting between them. The CDR3 is 13 residues long. The CDR3 is CASSFDTTYEQYF. In DNA, the CDR3 is TGTGCCAGCAGCTTCGACACAACCTACGAGCAGTACTTC.

This clonotype was detected only once. The chain carries TRBV12-3 or TRBV12-4 and TRBJ2-1; a weak D match, TRBD2 (6 bases). The CDR3 totals 15 residues. V was pared by 4 bases and J by 3 bases, with 13 bases between. The CDR3 sequence: CASSSLATYYNEQFF. The CDR3 nucleotides read TGTGCCAGCAGTTCCCTAGCGACCTACTACAATGAGCAGTTCTTC.